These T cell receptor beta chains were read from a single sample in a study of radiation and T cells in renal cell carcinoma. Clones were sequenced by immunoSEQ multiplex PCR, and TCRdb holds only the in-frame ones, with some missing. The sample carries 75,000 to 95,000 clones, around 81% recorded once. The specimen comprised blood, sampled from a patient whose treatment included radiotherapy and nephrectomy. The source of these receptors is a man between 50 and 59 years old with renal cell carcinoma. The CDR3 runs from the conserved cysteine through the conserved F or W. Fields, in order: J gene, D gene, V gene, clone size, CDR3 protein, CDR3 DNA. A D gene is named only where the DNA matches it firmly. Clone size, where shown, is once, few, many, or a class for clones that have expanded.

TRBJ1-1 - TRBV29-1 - CSGGDPPTEAFF TGCAGCGGCGGGGATCCGCCAACTGAAGCTTTCTTT
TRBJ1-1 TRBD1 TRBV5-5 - CASISYPGQGSEAFF TGTGCCAGCATCTCCTACCCGGGACAGGGTTCTGAAGCTTTCTTT
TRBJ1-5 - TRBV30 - CAWRPRGFHQPQHF TGTGCCTGGAGACCGCGGGGGTTCCATCAGCCCCAGCATTTT
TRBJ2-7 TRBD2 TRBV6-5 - CASIKSGAVYEQYF TGTGCCAGCATAAAAAGCGGGGCTGTTTACGAGCAGTACTTC
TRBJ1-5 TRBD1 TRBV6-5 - CASRGTGGYQPQHF TGTGCCAGCAGGGGGACAGGGGGCTATCAGCCCCAGCATTTT
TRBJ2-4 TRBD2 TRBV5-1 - CASSPTSYKNIQYF TGCGCCAGCAGCCCGACTAGCTACAAAAACATTCAGTACTTC
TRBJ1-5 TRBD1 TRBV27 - CASSPNRGGNQPQHF TGTGCCAGCAGTCCCAACAGGGGGGGCAATCAGCCCCAGCATTTT
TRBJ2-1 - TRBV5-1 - CASSLQAGSYNEQFF TGCGCCAGCAGCCTCCAAGCGGGCTCCTACAATGAGCAGTTCTTC
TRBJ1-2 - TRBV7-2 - CASTGGWYGYTF TGTGCCAGCACTGGGGGTTGGTATGGCTACACCTTC
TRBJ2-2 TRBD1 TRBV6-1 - CASREWTGEIGELFF TGTGCCAGCAGAGAATGGACAGGGGAGATCGGGGAGCTGTTTTTT
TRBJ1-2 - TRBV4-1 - CASSQDRNYGYTF TGCGCCAGCAGCCAAGACAGGAACTATGGCTACACCTTC
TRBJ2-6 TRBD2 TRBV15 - CATSGTAGGISGANVLTF TGTGCCACCAGCGGAACGGCGGGAGGGATCTCTGGGGCCAACGTCCTGACTTTC
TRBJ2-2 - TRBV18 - CASSPPSGVQNTGELFF TGTGCCAGCTCACCACCATCAGGGGTGCAGAACACCGGGGAGCTGTTTTTT
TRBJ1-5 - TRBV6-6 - CASSPIESGSQHF TGTGCCAGCAGCCCGATAGAATCAGGGAGCCAGCATTTT
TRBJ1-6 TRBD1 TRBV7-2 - CASSLGDRNNSPLHF TGTGCCAGCAGCTTAGGGGACAGGAATAATTCACCCCTCCACTTT
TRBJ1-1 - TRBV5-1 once CASSLGVQSGTEAFF TGCGCCAGCAGCCTGGGGGTGCAGTCTGGTACTGAAGCTTTCTTT
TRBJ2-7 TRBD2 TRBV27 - CASSLAGEGYEQYF TGTGCCAGCAGTCTAGCGGGAGAGGGATACGAGCAGTACTTC
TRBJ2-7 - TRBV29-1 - CSVATGSYEQYF TGCAGCGTCGCAACAGGGAGCTACGAGCAGTACTTC
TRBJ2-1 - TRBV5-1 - CASSLDRADEQFF TGCGCCAGCAGCTTGGACAGGGCGGATGAGCAGTTCTTC
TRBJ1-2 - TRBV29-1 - CSVEDPPGARPYGYTF TGCAGCGTTGAAGACCCTCCTGGCGCGAGGCCCTATGGCTACACCTTC
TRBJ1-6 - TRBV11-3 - CASSSNTDSPLHF TGTGCCAGCAGCTCGAACACAGATTCACCCCTCCACTTT
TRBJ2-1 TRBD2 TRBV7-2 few CASSPGEGGLYNEQFF TGTGCCAGCAGCCCGGGGGAGGGAGGTCTTTACAATGAGCAGTTCTTC
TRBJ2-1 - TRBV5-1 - CASSLGPNEQFF TGCGCCAGCAGCCTGGGACCCAATGAGCAGTTCTTC
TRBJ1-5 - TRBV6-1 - CASSEVLSGRQPQHF TGTGCCAGCAGTGAAGTCTTGTCAGGGCGACAGCCCCAGCATTTT
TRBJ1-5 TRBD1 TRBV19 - CASSGTAGSNQPQHF TGTGCCAGTAGCGGGACAGCAGGCAGCAATCAGCCCCAGCATTTT
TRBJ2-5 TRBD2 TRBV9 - CASSVAGGLQETQYF TGTGCCAGCAGCGTAGCGGGGGGGCTCCAAGAGACCCAGTACTTC
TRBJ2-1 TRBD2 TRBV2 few CASRKREGHEQFF TGTGCCAGCAGGAAGCGGGAGGGCCATGAGCAGTTCTTC
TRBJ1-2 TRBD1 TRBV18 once CASSLVGQGDYGYTF TGTGCCAGCTCACTTGTAGGACAGGGTGACTATGGCTACACCTTC
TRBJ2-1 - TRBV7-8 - CASSPRDQVWGNEQFF TGTGCCAGCAGCCCCCGGGACCAGGTGTGGGGCAATGAGCAGTTCTTC
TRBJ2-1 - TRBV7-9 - CASSHLGGSPDEQFF TGTGCCAGCAGCCACCTAGGCGGCAGCCCGGATGAGCAGTTCTTC